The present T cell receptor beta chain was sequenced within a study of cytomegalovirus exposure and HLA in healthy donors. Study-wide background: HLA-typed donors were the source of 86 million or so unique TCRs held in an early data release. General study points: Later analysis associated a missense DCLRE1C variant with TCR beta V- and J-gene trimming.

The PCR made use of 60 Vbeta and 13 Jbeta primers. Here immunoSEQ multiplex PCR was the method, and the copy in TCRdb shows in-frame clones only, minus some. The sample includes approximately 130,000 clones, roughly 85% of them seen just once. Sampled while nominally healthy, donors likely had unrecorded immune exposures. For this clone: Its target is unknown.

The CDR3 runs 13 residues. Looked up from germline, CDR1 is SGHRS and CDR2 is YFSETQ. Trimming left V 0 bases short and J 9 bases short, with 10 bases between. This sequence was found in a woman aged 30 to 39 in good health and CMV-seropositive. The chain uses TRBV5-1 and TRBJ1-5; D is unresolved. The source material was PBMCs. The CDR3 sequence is CASSLEPSGPQHF. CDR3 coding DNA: TGCGCCAGCAGCTTGGAACCGAGTGGGCCCCAGCATTTT.